This T cell receptor beta chain was obtained from a study of T cell changes during pregnancy in multiple sclerosis. TCRdb's table, derived via immunoSEQ multiplex PCR, lists solely in-frame clones and lacks some. The sample includes roughly 85,000 clones, approximately 93% of them seen just once. Comment on this clone: The sample has other DNA sequences that encode this CDR3 too.

The CDR3 spans 13 residues. Germline CDR1 SGHRS, CDR2 YFSETQ. The V gene end was trimmed by 4 bases and the J gene end by 5 bases; junction bases not matched to a gene: 5. The sequence came from a female donor with multiple sclerosis, enrolled in a pregnancy study. The sequencing here drew on peripheral blood, taken in the first trimester of pregnancy. The rearrangement joins TRBV5-1 to TRBJ1-1, with 7 bases aligning to TRBD1. The CDR3 sequence: CASSVTGNTEAFF. The DNA for the CDR3 is TGCGCCAGCAGCGTGACAGGGAATACTGAAGCTTTCTTT.